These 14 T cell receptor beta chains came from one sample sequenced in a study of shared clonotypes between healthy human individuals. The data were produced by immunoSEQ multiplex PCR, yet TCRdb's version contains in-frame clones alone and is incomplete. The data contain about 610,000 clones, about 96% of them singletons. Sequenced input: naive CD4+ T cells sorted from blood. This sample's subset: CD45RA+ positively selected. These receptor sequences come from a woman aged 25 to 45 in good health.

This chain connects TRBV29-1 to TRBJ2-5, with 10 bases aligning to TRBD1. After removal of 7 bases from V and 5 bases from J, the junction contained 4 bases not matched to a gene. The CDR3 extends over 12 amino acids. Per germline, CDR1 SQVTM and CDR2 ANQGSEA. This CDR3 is CSDRQGAETQYF. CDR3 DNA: TGCAGCGACCGACAGGGGGCGGAGACCCAGTACTTC.

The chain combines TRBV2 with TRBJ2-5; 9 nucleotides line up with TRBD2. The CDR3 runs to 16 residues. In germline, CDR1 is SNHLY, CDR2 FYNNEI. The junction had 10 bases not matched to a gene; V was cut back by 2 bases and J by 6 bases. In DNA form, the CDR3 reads TGTGCCAGCAGTGAATGGGGTCGGAGCGGGAGGAAGACCCAGTACTTC. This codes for CASSEWGRSGRKTQYF.

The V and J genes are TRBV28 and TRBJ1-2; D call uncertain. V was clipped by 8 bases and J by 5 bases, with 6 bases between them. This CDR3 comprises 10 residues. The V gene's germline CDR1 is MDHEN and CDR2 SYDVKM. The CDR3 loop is CASQKYGYTF. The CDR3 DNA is TGTGCCAGCCAAAAGTATGGCTACACCTTC.

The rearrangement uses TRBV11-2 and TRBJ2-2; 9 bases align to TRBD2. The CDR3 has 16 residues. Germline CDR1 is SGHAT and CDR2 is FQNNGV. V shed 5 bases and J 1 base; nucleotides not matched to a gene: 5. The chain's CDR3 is CASSPLAGKNTGELFF. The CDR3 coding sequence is TGTGCCAGCAGCCCTCTAGCGGGAAAGAACACCGGGGAGCTGTTTTTT.

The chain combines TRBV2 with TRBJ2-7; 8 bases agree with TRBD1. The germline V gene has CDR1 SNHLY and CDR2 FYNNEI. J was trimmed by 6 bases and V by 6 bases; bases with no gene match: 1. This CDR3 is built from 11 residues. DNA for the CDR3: TGTGCCAGCAGACAGGGGGGCGAGCAGTACTTC. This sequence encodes CASRQGGEQYF.

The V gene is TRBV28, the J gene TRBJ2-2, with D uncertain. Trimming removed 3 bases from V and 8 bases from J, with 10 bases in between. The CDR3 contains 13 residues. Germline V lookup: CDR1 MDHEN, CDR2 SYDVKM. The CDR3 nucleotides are TGTGCCAGCAGTTTTTGGGGTAATGGGGAGCTGTTTTTT. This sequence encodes CASSFWGNGELFF.

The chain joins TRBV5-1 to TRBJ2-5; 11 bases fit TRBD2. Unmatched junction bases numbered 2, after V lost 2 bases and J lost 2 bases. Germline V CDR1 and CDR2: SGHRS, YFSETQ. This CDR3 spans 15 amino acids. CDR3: CASSFLAGGQETQYF. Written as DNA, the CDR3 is TGCGCCAGCAGCTTCCTAGCGGGAGGACAAGAGACCCAGTACTTC. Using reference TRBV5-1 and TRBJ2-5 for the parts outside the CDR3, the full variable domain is KAGVTQTPRYLIKTRGQQVTLSCSPISGHRSVSWYQQTPGQGLQFLFEYFSETQRNKGNFPGRFSGRQFSNSRSEMNVSTLELGDSALYLCASSFLAGGQETQYFGPGTRLLVL.

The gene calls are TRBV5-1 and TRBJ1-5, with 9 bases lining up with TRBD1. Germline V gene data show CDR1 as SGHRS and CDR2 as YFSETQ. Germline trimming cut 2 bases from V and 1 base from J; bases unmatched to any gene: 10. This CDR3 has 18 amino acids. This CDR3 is CASSLTPGTGFSNQPQHF. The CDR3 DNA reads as TGCGCCAGCAGCTTAACCCCCGGGACAGGGTTCAGCAATCAGCCCCAGCATTTT.

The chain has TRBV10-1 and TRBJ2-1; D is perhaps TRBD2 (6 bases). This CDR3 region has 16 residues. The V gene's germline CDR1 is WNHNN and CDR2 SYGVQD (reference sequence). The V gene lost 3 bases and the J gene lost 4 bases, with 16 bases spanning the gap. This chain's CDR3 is CASSENSGIGYNEQFF. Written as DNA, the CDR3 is TGCGCCAGCAGTGAAAATAGCGGTATAGGATACAATGAGCAGTTCTTC.

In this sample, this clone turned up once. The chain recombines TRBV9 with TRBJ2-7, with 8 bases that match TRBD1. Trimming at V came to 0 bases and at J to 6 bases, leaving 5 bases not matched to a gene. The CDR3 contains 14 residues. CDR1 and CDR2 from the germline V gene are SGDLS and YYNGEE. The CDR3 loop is CASSVDQGASEQYF. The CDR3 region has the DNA TGTGCCAGCAGCGTAGACCAGGGGGCGTCCGAGCAGTACTTC.

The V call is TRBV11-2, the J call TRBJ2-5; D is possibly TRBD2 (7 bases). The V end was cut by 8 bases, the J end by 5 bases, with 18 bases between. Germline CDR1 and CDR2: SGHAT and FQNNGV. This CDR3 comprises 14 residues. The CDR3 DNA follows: TGTGCCAGCCACTCGAAGGGAGGGGGGGAGACCCAGTACTTC. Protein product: CASHSKGGGETQYF.

DNA for the CDR3: TGTGCCAGCAGTTTTAGGCGGGGCTCCTACAATGAGCAGTTCTTC. It is translated as CASSFRRGSYNEQFF. The chain has TRBV28 and TRBJ2-1; D is perhaps TRBD2 (6 bases). V was pared by 3 bases and J by 0 bases, with 9 bases between. The CDR3 is made up of 15 amino acids. Germline lookup yields CDR1 MDHEN and CDR2 SYDVKM. The complete variable domain, with remaining parts taken from reference TRBV28 and TRBJ2-1, reads DVKVTQSSRYLVKRTGEKVFLECVQDMDHENMFWYRQDPGLGLRLIYFSYDVKMKEKGDIPEGYSVSREKKERFSLILESASTNQTSMYLCASSFRRGSYNEQFFGPGTRLTVL.

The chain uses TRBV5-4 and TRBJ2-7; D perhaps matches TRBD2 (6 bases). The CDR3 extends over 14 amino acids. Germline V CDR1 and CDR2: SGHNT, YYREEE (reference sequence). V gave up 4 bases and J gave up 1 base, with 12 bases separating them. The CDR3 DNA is TGTGCCAGCAGCCTTAGCGGAACGTCCTACGAGCAGTACTTC. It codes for CASSLSGTSYEQYF.

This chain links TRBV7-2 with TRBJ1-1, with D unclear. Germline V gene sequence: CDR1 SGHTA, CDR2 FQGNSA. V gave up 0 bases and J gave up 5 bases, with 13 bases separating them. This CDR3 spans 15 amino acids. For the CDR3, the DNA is TGTGCCAGCAGCTTAGCCGGTGGGGTAAGGACTGAAGCTTTCTTT. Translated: CASSLAGGVRTEAFF.